A selection of T cell receptor beta chains follows, all from one sample in a study of control samples from healthy donors and cancer patients. Profiling relied on immunoSEQ multiplex PCR, and the TCRdb table lists in-frame clones only, not all of them. The table has some 150,000 clones, 94% seen once. The sample taken for sequencing was blood. These receptors were taken from a man aged 40-50 years in good health. Each CDR3 is given without its conserved first and last residue.

v_call,j_call,cdr3_aa
TRBV30,TRBJ2-7,AGKKGIGGEQY
TRBV28,TRBJ1-1,ASSLAHGTAF
TRBV5-1,TRBJ2-3,ASSSFSGEGTDTQY
TRBV5-4,TRBJ2-2,ASSLIGFFGTGVPGELF
TRBV11-2,TRBJ2-1,ASSRGGYNEQF
TRBV4-1,TRBJ2-5,ASSQERQPQETQY
TRBV14,TRBJ1-1,ASSPGRLNTEAF
TRBV6-5,TRBJ1-2,ASGNRQVGSYGYT
TRBV5-6,TRBJ1-1,ASSLSNTEAF
TRBV6-5,TRBJ1-6,ASSYSGSSYNSPLH
TRBV28,TRBJ1-3,ASSSRTAFPADTIY
TRBV11-2,TRBJ1-1,ASSSDRVAEAF
TRBV30,TRBJ1-1,AWSPPRTYTEAF
TRBV7-9,TRBJ1-1,ASSLVTGANTEAF
TRBV19,TRBJ1-2,ASSHPGTESPSYYGYT
TRBV6-4,TRBJ1-2,ASSEIGGGGYT
TRBV6-1,TRBJ1-2,ASSEQRPNYGYT
TRBV28,TRBJ2-2,ASSPTGASLGLAGGDTGELF
TRBV5-1,TRBJ1-2,ASSSGQSGDYGYT
TRBV11-2,TRBJ1-1,ASSLARGRGNTEAF
TRBV9,TRBJ1-2,ASSFLPGRSDGYT
TRBV6-4,TRBJ1-2,ASSPGTGGYGYT
TRBV28,TRBJ2-7,ASRPGTGGHEQY
TRBV6-5,TRBJ2-3,ASSLSGGAGTQY
TRBV4-3,TRBJ1-5,ASSQEAGVNQPQH
TRBV5-1,TRBJ2-1,ASSYTPIGSGAYNEQF
TRBV4-3,TRBJ2-2,ASSQDLTGELF
TRBV10-3,TRBJ1-2,AIRTEQTYYGYT
TRBV5-6,TRBJ1-5,ASSFEGQPQH
TRBV11-2,TRBJ2-1,ASSLVSRRNEQF
TRBV4-1,TRBJ1-4,ASSQVRSARELF
TRBV6-1,TRBJ1-1,ASSEGLTPTTEAF
TRBV5-6,TRBJ1-1,ASSVGGGAF
TRBV6-2/TRBV6-3,TRBJ1-4,ASSYLYGTSEKLF
TRBV2,TRBJ1-1,ASRPGTGNTEAF